This is a list of T cell receptor beta chains from one sample in a study of identifying expanded T cells in peripheral blood. Assay: immunoSEQ multiplex PCR; the TCRdb copy retains only in-frame clones and omits some. The repertoire holds about 58,000 clones, with approximately 89% as singletons. The sequencing sample was made of blood. These receptors all stem from a person aged 18 to 75 in good health. Each CDR3 is given with its conserved first and last residue. D genes are given only for firm matches. The size field is filled for only some rows; it gives once, few, many or a size class.

clone_size: .
v_call: TRBV6-4
d_call: TRBD1
j_call: TRBJ2-2
cdr3_length: 20
cdr3_nt: TGTGCCAGCAGTGAGCGACGGGACAGGACTTATTTCGCGAACACCGGGGAGCTGTTTTTT
cdr3_aa: CASSERRDRTYFANTGELFF

clone_size: .
v_call: TRBV14
d_call: .
j_call: TRBJ1-2
cdr3_length: 16
cdr3_nt: TGTGCCAGCAGCCAAGACATCCGGCCGGCGTACTATGGCTACACCTTC
cdr3_aa: CASSQDIRPAYYGYTF

clone_size: .
v_call: TRBV6-5
d_call: .
j_call: TRBJ1-3
cdr3_length: 16
cdr3_nt: TGTGCCAGCAGTTCTGGGGTCACAAGCTCTGGAAACACCATATATTTT
cdr3_aa: CASSSGVTSSGNTIYF

clone_size: .
v_call: TRBV29-1
d_call: TRBD1
j_call: TRBJ2-1
cdr3_length: 13
cdr3_nt: TGCAGCGTTGTACAGGGGGCGCGAAATGAGCAGTTCTTC
cdr3_aa: CSVVQGARNEQFF

clone_size: .
v_call: TRBV10-3
d_call: .
j_call: TRBJ1-4
cdr3_length: 12
cdr3_nt: TGTGCCATCAGTGACGTCGTCGGAAAACTGTTTTTT
cdr3_aa: CAISDVVGKLFF

clone_size: .
v_call: TRBV2
d_call: TRBD2
j_call: TRBJ2-5
cdr3_length: 14
cdr3_nt: TGTGCCAGCAGTGAATTCACTAGCGGAGAGACCCAGTACTTC
cdr3_aa: CASSEFTSGETQYF

clone_size: .
v_call: TRBV5-6
d_call: .
j_call: TRBJ2-7
cdr3_length: 14
cdr3_nt: TGTGCCAGCAGCTTAGGGGGGACTACCTACGAGCAGTACTTC
cdr3_aa: CASSLGGTTYEQYF

clone_size: .
v_call: TRBV7-9
d_call: .
j_call: TRBJ2-5
cdr3_length: 16
cdr3_nt: TGTGCCAGCAGCTTAGCAATACATTGGACGCAAGAGACCCAGTACTTC
cdr3_aa: CASSLAIHWTQETQYF

clone_size: .
v_call: TRBV19
d_call: .
j_call: TRBJ1-5
cdr3_length: 14
cdr3_nt: TGTGCCAGTAGTATAACCTCCCGGGATCAGCCCCAGCATTTT
cdr3_aa: CASSITSRDQPQHF

clone_size: .
v_call: TRBV5-6
d_call: .
j_call: TRBJ2-6
cdr3_length: 16
cdr3_nt: TGTGCCAGCAGCTGGGCGTCTAGGTCTGGGGCCAACGTCCTGACTTTC
cdr3_aa: CASSWASRSGANVLTF

clone_size: .
v_call: TRBV19
d_call: TRBD2
j_call: TRBJ2-1
cdr3_length: 21
cdr3_nt: TGTGCCAGTAGTTGGGCGCTGGGACTAGCGGGGGTTCCGAGCTCCTACAATGAGCAGTTCTTC
cdr3_aa: CASSWALGLAGVPSSYNEQFF

clone_size: .
v_call: TRBV7-2
d_call: TRBD2
j_call: TRBJ2-3
cdr3_length: 16
cdr3_nt: TGTGCCAGCAGCAAAATACTAGCGGGAGCTGGAGATACGCAGTATTTT
cdr3_aa: CASSKILAGAGDTQYF

clone_size: .
v_call: TRBV2
d_call: TRBD1
j_call: TRBJ1-1
cdr3_length: 13
cdr3_nt: TGTGCCAGGACCAGGGGGCTGAACACTGAAGCTTTCTTT
cdr3_aa: CARTRGLNTEAFF

clone_size: .
v_call: TRBV7-3
d_call: .
j_call: TRBJ2-2
cdr3_length: 13
cdr3_nt: TGTGCCAGCAGCTTCCAGCCTATGGGGGAGCTGTTTTTT
cdr3_aa: CASSFQPMGELFF

clone_size: .
v_call: TRBV6-6
d_call: .
j_call: TRBJ1-3
cdr3_length: 13
cdr3_nt: TGTGCCAGCAATACAGGGTCTGGAAACACCATATATTTT
cdr3_aa: CASNTGSGNTIYF

clone_size: .
v_call: TRBV5-1
d_call: TRBD1
j_call: TRBJ2-6
cdr3_length: 18
cdr3_nt: TGCGCCAGCAGCTTGGGAGGGGGCGTCCCAACTGGGGCCAACGTCCTGACTTTC
cdr3_aa: CASSLGGGVPTGANVLTF

clone_size: once
v_call: TRBV7-2
d_call: TRBD1
j_call: TRBJ2-7
cdr3_length: 15
cdr3_nt: TGTGCCAGCAAGGTGAGGCAGGGGGCCCCCTACGAGCAGTACTTC
cdr3_aa: CASKVRQGAPYEQYF

clone_size: .
v_call: TRBV5-4
d_call: .
j_call: TRBJ2-7
cdr3_length: 13
cdr3_nt: TGTGCCAGCAGTAACAGGGACTCCTACGAGCAGTACTTC
cdr3_aa: CASSNRDSYEQYF

clone_size: .
v_call: TRBV5-4
d_call: .
j_call: TRBJ2-5
cdr3_length: 16
cdr3_nt: TGTGCCAGCAGCTTCAAAGAGATGGGGGGTCGAGAGACCCAGTACTTC
cdr3_aa: CASSFKEMGGRETQYF

clone_size: .
v_call: TRBV5-1
d_call: .
j_call: TRBJ2-6
cdr3_length: 17
cdr3_nt: TGCGCCAGCAGCTTGACCAGATCGGGCTCTGGGGCCAACGTCCTGACTTTC
cdr3_aa: CASSLTRSGSGANVLTF

clone_size: .
v_call: TRBV27
d_call: .
j_call: TRBJ2-5
cdr3_length: 14
cdr3_nt: TGTGCCAGCAGCGTGGCGGGTCAGGAAGAGACCCAGTACTTC
cdr3_aa: CASSVAGQEETQYF

clone_size: .
v_call: TRBV28
d_call: .
j_call: TRBJ2-1
cdr3_length: 17
cdr3_nt: TGTGCCAGCAGTCCCGCCCGAGCAGTCGGGGGAGGCAATGAGCAGTTCTTC
cdr3_aa: CASSPARAVGGGNEQFF

clone_size: .
v_call: TRBV7-9
d_call: .
j_call: TRBJ1-4
cdr3_length: 13
cdr3_nt: TGTGCCAGCAGGAACAGGGCGAATGAAAAACTGTTTTTT
cdr3_aa: CASRNRANEKLFF